One sample yielded the 26 T cell receptor beta chains listed below, sequenced in a study of cytomegalovirus exposure and HLA in healthy donors. The study ran its PCR with 60 Vbeta and 13 Jbeta primers. Assay: immunoSEQ multiplex PCR; the TCRdb copy retains only in-frame clones and omits some. This sample carries some 180,000 clones, 80% of them seen once, and the ten largest clones take under 1.5%. Sequenced sample: PBMCs. These receptors were taken from a girl aged 10-17 years in good health and CMV-seropositive.

This clone has a single count. The chain has TRBV5-8 and TRBJ1-2; 7 bases map to TRBD1. Per germline, CDR1 SGHTS and CDR2 YDEGEE. The CDR3 loop spans 15 amino acids. After removal of 4 bases from V and 2 bases from J, the junction contained 8 bases not matched to a gene. CDR3 protein: CASSARDRENYGYTF. CDR3 sequence (DNA): TGTGCCAGCAGCGCAAGGGACAGAGAAAACTATGGCTACACCTTC.

The rearrangement uses TRBV2 and TRBJ1-4; D might be TRBD1 (6 bases). The CDR3 covers 15 residues. Trimming removed 4 bases from V and 2 bases from J, with 11 bases in between. The germline V gene has CDR1 SNHLY and CDR2 FYNNEI. The CDR3 coding sequence is TGTGCCAGCAGTGTCGGGGGGGGCACTAATGAAAAACTGTTTTTT. It codes for CASSVGGGTNEKLFF.

About this clone: One junction end does not reproduce the germline sequence, and a read error may be involved. V gene TRBV27 combines with J gene TRBJ2-7; 8 bases agree with TRBD1. The germline gives CDR1 MNHEY, CDR2 SMNVEV (reference sequence). The CDR3 has 16 amino acids. CDR3 amino acids: CASSHSPAGGSHEQYF. In DNA, the CDR3 is TGTGCCAGCAGCCACAGCCCGGCAGGGGGCTCCCACGAGCAGTACTTC.

The DNA of the CDR3 is TGTGCCAGCAGTTTAGGTTTGGAGATGGAGACCCAGTACTTC. It specifies CASSLGLEMETQYF. This chain connects TRBV27 to TRBJ2-5; no firm D call. The CDR3 has 14 amino acids. CDR1 is MNHEY and CDR2 is SMNVEV in the germline V gene (reference sequence). V was shortened by 2 bases and J by 5 bases, with 12 bases between the two germline ends.

This clone has a single count. The rearrangement uses TRBV5-4 and TRBJ2-3; 7 bases agree with TRBD2. CDR1 SGHNT and CDR2 YYREEE come from the germline V gene (reference sequence). The CDR3 runs to 15 residues. J was trimmed by 4 bases and V by 1 base; bases with no gene match: 6. The CDR3 sequence is CASSLRVSGPDTQYF. As DNA, the CDR3 is TGTGCCAGCAGCTTGCGCGTTAGCGGGCCAGATACGCAGTATTTT.

The gene calls are TRBV4-2 and TRBJ2-1; 11 positions match TRBD2. CDR3 size: 15 residues. CDR1 is LGHNA, CDR2 YNFKEQ, per germline. V gave up 4 bases and J gave up 5 bases; unmatched junction bases: 4. The CDR3 DNA follows: TGTGCCAGCAGCCCAGGACTAGCGGGCCACAATGAGCAGTTCTTC. Its protein is CASSPGLAGHNEQFF.

The chain joins TRBV29-1 to TRBJ2-1, with D possibly being TRBD1 (7 bases). The germline CDR1 and CDR2 sequences are SQVTM and ANQGSEA. CDR3 length: 15 amino acids. With 2 bases removed from V and 2 bases from J, the gap between germline ends came to 13 bases. This CDR3 is CSVEWAGGPYNEQFF. The CDR3 DNA sequence: TGCAGCGTTGAATGGGCAGGGGGGCCCTACAATGAGCAGTTCTTC.

The V and J genes are TRBV5-1 and TRBJ2-3; D not certain. The V end was cut by 1 base, the J end by 4 bases, with 13 bases between. The CDR3 totals 15 residues. CDR1 SGHRS and CDR2 YFSETQ come from the germline V gene. CDR3 nucleotides: TGCGCCAGCAGCTTGAGATCCTCTGGCTCAGATACGCAGTATTTT. As protein: CASSLRSSGSDTQYF.

Remarks on this clone: The same CDR3 also results from other DNA sequences found in this sample. The chain carries TRBV5-6 and TRBJ1-4, with 8 bases identical to TRBD1. Per the germline V gene, CDR1 is SGHDT and CDR2 is YYEEEE. With 4 bases clipped from V and 6 bases from J, the junction kept 8 bases outside the gene matches. This CDR3 is built from 15 residues. Written as DNA, the CDR3 is TGTGCCAGCAGCCTGGACAGGGACGGATATGAAAAACTGTTTTTT. Its protein product is CASSLDRDGYEKLFF.

This clone was detected only once. V and J are TRBV13 and TRBJ2-3; TRBD2 matches at 10 bases. CDR1 is PRHDT, CDR2 FYEKMQ, per germline (reference sequence). The CDR3 spans 19 residues. V was clipped by 5 bases and J by 6 bases; unmatched bases: 20. The CDR3 DNA reads TGTGCCAGCAGCCCCCGAGGGAGCGGGAGGGCCGAGGTTGCCGATACGCAGTATTTT. Its protein is CASSPRGSGRAEVADTQYF.

This rearrangement joins TRBV5-1 to TRBJ1-1; possibly TRBD1 for D (6 bases). The CDR3 spans 14 residues. Trimming cost V 1 base and J 3 bases, with 10 bases left between them. Germline CDR1 is SGHRS and CDR2 is YFSETQ. CDR3 in DNA: TGCGCCAGCAGCTTGACAGGGCGCGACACTGAAGCTTTCTTT. Protein: CASSLTGRDTEAFF.

The chain joins TRBV6-4 to TRBJ1-1; 7 bases match TRBD1. V lost 5 bases, J lost 1 base, and 4 bases stayed unmatched. Germline loops: CDR1 MRHNA, CDR2 SNTAGT. This CDR3 is 14 amino acids long. The CDR3 is CASSPGTENTEAFF. CDR3 in DNA: TGTGCCAGCAGTCCCGGGACAGAGAACACTGAAGCTTTCTTT.

CDR3 DNA: TGTGCCAGCAGCTCATTTACCGGGACAGCCTACAATGAGCAGTTCTTC. As protein: CASSSFTGTAYNEQFF. V is TRBV7-3 and J is TRBJ2-1; 7 nucleotides agree with TRBD1. Germline CDR1 SGHTA, CDR2 FQGTGA. The ends lost 4 bases at V and 2 bases at J; junction bases unmatched: 8. The CDR3 runs 16 residues. Together with reference TRBV7-3 and TRBJ2-1, the CDR3 gives the full variable domain: GAGVSQTPSNKVTEKGKYVELRCDPISGHTALYWYRQSLGQGPEFLIYFQGTGAADDSGLPNDRFFAVRPEGSVSTLKIQRTERGDSAVYLCASSSFTGTAYNEQFFGPGTRLTVL.

The V and J genes are TRBV5-4 and TRBJ1-2; 7 positions agree with TRBD1. V dropped 5 bases and J dropped 8; count of bases not matched to a gene: 9. Per the germline V gene, CDR1 is SGHNT and CDR2 is YYREEE (reference sequence). The CDR3 runs 13 residues. CDR3 sequence (DNA): TGTGCCAGCAGTTTTGGACAGGCGGGAGGCTACACCTTC. Protein: CASSFGQAGGYTF.

The V and J genes are TRBV7-6 and TRBJ2-7; tentatively, D is TRBD2 (5 bases). The germline CDR1 and CDR2 sequences are SGHVS and FNYEAQ. V lost 5 bases to trimming and J lost 4 bases, with 12 bases between them. The CDR3 sequence is 13 residues long. The CDR3 nucleotides read TGTGCCAGCAGCACCAACTCGGGGTACGAGCAGTACTTC. Translation: CASSTNSGYEQYF.

The rearrangement joins TRBV29-1 to TRBJ2-1; D is perhaps TRBD1 (5 bases). This CDR3 contains 14 residues. Germline-derived CDR1 and CDR2 are SQVTM and ANQGSEA. V dropped 1 base and J dropped 0 bases, with 7 bases sitting between them. The CDR3 sequence is CSVEGQSSYNEQFF. The CDR3 DNA reads TGCAGCGTTGAAGGACAGAGCTCCTACAATGAGCAGTTCTTC.

The chain links TRBV6-5 to TRBJ2-7; D is unresolved. V was pared by 6 bases and J by 0 bases, with 15 bases between. Germline V gives CDR1 MNHEY, CDR2 SVGAGI. CDR3 length: 15 amino acids. The CDR3 DNA sequence: TGTGCCAGCAGCCTAACGTCCCCCCCCTCCTACGAGCAGTACTTC. The encoded protein is CASSLTSPPSYEQYF.

The rearrangement links TRBV29-1 to TRBJ2-1; 9 bases are shared with TRBD2. CDR3 length: 14 residues. Germline values: CDR1 SQVTM, CDR2 ANQGSEA. Trimming at V came to 4 bases and at J to 4 bases, leaving 5 bases not matched to a gene. CDR3 sequence reads: CSVVQREVYNEQFF. CDR3 in DNA: TGCAGCGTTGTTCAGCGGGAGGTATACAATGAGCAGTTCTTC.

With respect to this clone: Within the sample, other DNA sequences also encode this same CDR3. The J gene is TRBJ1-1, the V gene TRBV12-5; D may be TRBD1 (6 bases). V was pared by 2 bases and J by 0 bases, with 19 bases between. Looked up from germline, CDR1 is LGHNT and CDR2 is FRNRAP. This CDR3 spans 18 amino acids. The CDR3 is CASGLRARGWGMNTEAFF. The CDR3 DNA is TGTGCTAGTGGTTTGAGGGCCAGGGGATGGGGCATGAACACTGAAGCTTTCTTT.

This clone has only a few counts. J is TRBJ2-5 and V is TRBV10-3; D might be TRBD2 (5 bases). CDR3 length equals 14 residues. From germline, CDR1 is ENHRY and CDR2 SYGVKD. V lost 8 bases and J lost 2, with 15 bases in between. The DNA for the CDR3 is TGTGCCATCGGAAATGGACTGACTCAAGAGACCCAGTACTTC. Amino acids: CAIGNGLTQETQYF.

The gene calls are TRBV7-6 and TRBJ1-1, with D possibly being TRBD1 (5 bases). Trimming shortened V by 5 bases and J by 2 bases, and 21 bases separated the two germline ends. The CDR3 is made up of 17 amino acids. Germline-derived CDR1 and CDR2 are SGHVS and FNYEAQ. The CDR3 sequence is CASSPRNQGQGNTEAFF. The CDR3 DNA sequence: TGTGCCAGCAGCCCACGCAATCAAGGGCAGGGAAACACTGAAGCTTTCTTT.

The chain couples TRBV29-1 to TRBJ2-7, with D maybe TRBD1 (6 bases). Germline CDR1 is SQVTM and CDR2 is ANQGSEA. The CDR3 is 13 amino acids. V was clipped by 7 bases and J by 6 bases, with 19 bases between them. This CDR3 reads CSATSGTLREQYF. The CDR3 DNA sequence: TGCAGCGCAACTTCTGGGACACTCCGCGAGCAGTACTTC.

The chain joins TRBV6-4 to TRBJ2-1; the match to TRBD2 covers 9 bases. With V trimmed by 3 bases and J by 8 bases, 8 bases remained unmatched. CDR3 length: 15 residues. CDR1 MRHNA and CDR2 SNTAGT come from the germline V gene. The CDR3 DNA sequence: TGTGCCAGCAGTGAAAGGTCTAGCGGGAACCATGAGCAGTTCTTC. It translates to CASSERSSGNHEQFF.

The chain has TRBV14 and TRBJ2-7, with 7 bases aligning to TRBD1. V gave up 1 base and J gave up 5 bases; unmatched junction bases: 14. This CDR3 is built from 17 residues. Germline CDR1 and CDR2: SGHDN and FVKESK. The CDR3 here is CASSQGWIPDRAHEQYF. The CDR3 DNA follows: TGTGCCAGCAGCCAAGGGTGGATCCCTGACAGGGCCCACGAGCAGTACTTC.

This sequence joins TRBV30 and TRBJ1-5, with 8 nucleotides matching TRBD1. CDR1 is GTSNPN and CDR2 is SVGIG in the germline V gene (reference sequence). The CDR3 is 12 amino acids. V lost 5 bases to trimming and J lost 6 bases; unmatched junction nucleotides: 3. The CDR3 region has the DNA TGTGCCTGGGACAGGGGATCTCAGCCCCAGCATTTT. Translated: CAWDRGSQPQHF.

In its sample, this clone was seen once. The chain has TRBV7-3 and TRBJ2-5; TRBD2 aligns across 7 bases. There are 12 residues in the CDR3. Germline V gives CDR1 SGHTA, CDR2 FQGTGA. J lost 7 bases, V lost 5 bases, and 4 bases had no gene match. Here the CDR3 DNA reads TGTGCCAGCAGCCGACCGGGAGGGACCCAGTACTTC. This encodes CASSRPGGTQYF. The full variable domain, in which reference TRBV7-3 and TRBJ2-5 provide the parts outside the CDR3, is GAGVSQTPSNKVTEKGKYVELRCDPISGHTALYWYRQSLGQGPEFLIYFQGTGAADDSGLPNDRFFAVRPEGSVSTLKIQRTERGDSAVYLCASSRPGGTQYFGPGTRLLVL.